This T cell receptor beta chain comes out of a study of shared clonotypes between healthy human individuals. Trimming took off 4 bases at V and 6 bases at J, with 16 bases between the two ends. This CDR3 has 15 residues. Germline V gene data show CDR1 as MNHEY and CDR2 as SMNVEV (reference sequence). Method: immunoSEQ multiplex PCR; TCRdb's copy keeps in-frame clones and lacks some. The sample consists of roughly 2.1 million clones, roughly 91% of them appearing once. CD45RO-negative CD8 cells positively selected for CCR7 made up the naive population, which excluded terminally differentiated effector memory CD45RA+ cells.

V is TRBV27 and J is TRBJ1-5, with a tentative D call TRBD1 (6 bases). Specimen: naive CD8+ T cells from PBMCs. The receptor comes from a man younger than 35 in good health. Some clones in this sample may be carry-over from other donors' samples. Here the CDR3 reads CASSSLTGLGQPQHF. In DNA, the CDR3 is TGTGCCAGCAGTTCCCTTACAGGGTTGGGTCAGCCCCAGCATTTT.